Each of the 20 T cell receptor beta chains below was sequenced from the same sample in a study of blood T cells in healthy people across ages. Primed by a sample-barcoded 5' primer and a J-beta primer mix, a second PCR proceeded for about 6 to 11 cycles. TCRdb fed the 5' RACE reads into MiXCR, producing one record per CDR3 protein. Of hundreds of thousands of distinct CDR3 sequences detected, around 68% appear once; the ten largest clones hold 25% to 35%. Material: blood. The receptors originated from a man aged 30-40 years in good health.

The chain uses TRBV20-1 and TRBJ2-7; D ambiguous. Germline V gene lookup returns CDR1 DFQATT and CDR2 SNEGSKA (reference sequence). The germline V and J ends were trimmed by 6 bases and 4 bases, with 7 bases remaining between them. This CDR3 spans 10 amino acids. CDR3 nucleotides: TGCAGTGCCAAACATTACGAGCAGTACTTC. Its protein product is CSAKHYEQYF.

J is TRBJ1-5 and V is TRBV4-2; no reliable D call. The V gene lost 4 bases and the J gene lost 3 bases, with 7 bases spanning the gap. The germline V gene encodes CDR1 LGHNA and CDR2 YNFKEQ. The CDR3 length is 13 residues. CDR3 in amino acids: CASSRQNNQPQHF. The CDR3 DNA follows: TGTGCCAGCAGCCGCCAGAACAATCAGCCCCAGCATTTT.

In this sample, this clonotype turned up once. This chain uses TRBV10-3 with TRBJ2-5; D is perhaps TRBD1 or TRBD2 (5 bases each). The end of the DNA is better explained by TRBJ2-7, so the J call may be wrong. Germline V lookup: CDR1 ENHRY, CDR2 SYGVKD. The length of the CDR3 is 16 residues. CDR3 DNA sequence: TGTGCCATCAGAGACCCCGGGACGGAGAGCTCCTACGAGCAGTACTTC. Amino acids: CAIRDPGTESSYEQYF.

This sequence joins TRBV29-1 and TRBJ1-2; maybe TRBD1 (6 bases). Germline CDR1 reads SQVTM; CDR2 reads ANQGSEA. The CDR3 has 16 amino acids. Trimming took off 4 bases at V and 8 bases at J, with 26 bases between the two ends. CDR3 DNA sequence: TGCAGCGTTGGGGGGGCCCTCAACAACTCGGGACGGGGCTACACCTTC. Translation gives CSVGGALNNSGRGYTF. Supplemented by reference TRBV29-1 and TRBJ1-2, the full variable domain reads SAVISQKPSRDICQRGTSLTIQCQVDSQVTMMFWYRQQPGQSLTLIATANQGSEATYESGFVIDKFPISRPNLTFSTLTVSNMSPEDSSIYLCSVGGALNNSGRGYTFGSGTRLTVV.

This clonotype was seen a single time. The rearrangement joins TRBV20-1 to TRBJ2-7, with D tentatively TRBD1 (6 bases). The CDR3 sequence is 14 residues long. Germline-derived CDR1 and CDR2 are DFQATT and SNEGSKA (reference sequence). Trimming removed 3 bases at V and 0 bases at J, with 12 bases between. CDR3 coding DNA: TGCAGTGCTAGGAGGGCGGACAGCTCCTACGAGCAGTACTTC. Translating gives CSARRADSSYEQYF.

The genes are TRBV7-2 and TRBJ1-1; D uncertain. There are 13 residues in the CDR3. The germline V gene encodes CDR1 SGHTA and CDR2 FQGNSA. V lost 5 bases and J lost 7, with 14 bases in between. The chain's CDR3 is CASSTSLSYEAFF. The CDR3 DNA sequence: TGTGCCAGCAGCACGTCTCTCAGCTATGAAGCTTTCTTT.

This chain joins TRBV9 and TRBJ2-7; perhaps D is TRBD1 or TRBD2 (5 bases each). The closer fit of TRBJ2-5 to the DNA end suggests the J call may be wrong. Per the germline V gene, CDR1 is SGDLS and CDR2 is YYNGEE. The CDR3 has 13 residues. The CDR3 region is CASKDNAGGTQYF. CDR3 nucleotides: TGTGCCAGCAAGGACAACGCAGGAGGGACCCAGTACTTC.

This clonotype was detected only a few times. The rearrangement joins TRBV27 to TRBJ1-5; 10 bases line up with TRBD1. The CDR3 length is 15 residues. Trimming at V came to 6 bases and at J to 1 base, leaving 3 bases not matched to a gene. CDR1 and CDR2 from the germline V gene are MNHEY and SMNVEV (reference sequence). CDR3 in amino acids: CASSLDRGSNQPQHF. Written as DNA, the CDR3 is TGTGCCAGCAGCCTGGACAGGGGGAGCAATCAGCCCCAGCATTTT.

As for this clonotype: The germline gene is not matched at one end of the junction; a read error may be the cause. The chain is built from TRBV29-1 and TRBJ2-3; no clear D gene. Germline CDR1 reads SQVTM; CDR2 reads ANQGSEA. The CDR3 totals 12 residues. Here the CDR3 reads CSVAAATDRQYF. The CDR3 nucleotides read TGCAGCGTTGCGGCAGCCACAGATAGGCAGTATTTT.

This rearrangement joins TRBV20-1 to TRBJ2-5, with D perhaps TRBD2 (6 bases). Trimming took off 0 bases at V and 5 bases at J, with 16 bases between the two ends. The CDR3 length is 15 residues. The germline gives CDR1 DFQATT, CDR2 SNEGSKA (reference sequence). This CDR3 reads CSARDQRRAPETQYF. CDR3 bases: TGCAGTGCTAGAGATCAGCGGAGGGCTCCGGAGACCCAGTACTTC.

In this sample, this clonotype turned up a few times. J is TRBJ2-4 and V is TRBV6-5; TRBD1 matches 8 bases. With the DNA end fitting TRBJ2-7 better, the J assignment may be wrong. This CDR3 region has 13 residues. Germline lookup yields CDR1 MNHEY and CDR2 SVGAGI. The CDR3 sequence is CASRRDRSHEQYF. Written as DNA, the CDR3 is TGTGCCAGCAGGCGGGACAGGAGTCACGAGCAGTACTTC.

The chain uses TRBV4-2 and TRBJ2-3; TRBD2 matches at 11 bases. Looked up from germline, CDR1 is LGHNA and CDR2 is YNFKEQ. The CDR3 is made up of 16 amino acids. Germline trimming cut 0 bases from V and 7 bases from J; bases unmatched to any gene: 6. This chain's CDR3 is CASSQDLSGGANTQYF. In nucleotides, the CDR3 is TGTGCCAGCAGCCAAGATCTTAGCGGGGGGGCCAATACGCAGTATTTT.

For this clonotype: Relative to the germline gene, one junction end is altered; a read error may explain this. This chain links TRBV27 with TRBJ1-2; 11 nucleotides line up with TRBD1. The CDR3 contains 17 residues. CDR1 is MNHEY and CDR2 is SMNVEV in the germline V gene (reference sequence). CDR3: CASSFTLGTGGNYGYAF. CDR3 coding DNA: TGTGCCAGCAGTTTCACTCTCGGGACAGGGGGTAACTATGGCTACGCCTTC.

The CDR3 region has the DNA TGTGCCAGTAGTACCAAGACAGGGAGACTTACTGAGCAGTTCTTC. Encoded protein: CASSTKTGRLTEQFF. The chain joins TRBV19 to TRBJ2-1, with 7 positions matching TRBD1. The CDR3 spans 15 residues. Germline V gene sequence: CDR1 LNHDA, CDR2 SQIVND (reference sequence). J was trimmed by 9 bases and V by 4 bases; bases with no gene match: 12.

The rearrangement uses TRBV12-3 or TRBV12-4 and TRBJ2-1; no reliable D call. Trimming pared 11 bases from V and 3 bases from J, leaving 5 bases between. This CDR3 has 10 residues. As DNA, the CDR3 is TGTGCCGATGGCTACAATGAGCAGTTCTTC. Translation: CADGYNEQFF.

V gene TRBV29-1 combines with J gene TRBJ2-5, with D possibly matching TRBD2 (6 bases). Judging by the DNA end, TRBJ2-7 fits better; the J call may be wrong. The CDR3 has 14 amino acids. Germline lookup yields CDR1 SQVTM and CDR2 ANQGSEA. Here the CDR3 DNA reads TGCAGCGTTGTGGAGGGGCAGGGTTTGTACGAGCAGTACTTC. It is translated as CSVVEGQGLYEQYF.

The chain carries TRBV20-1 and TRBJ2-1, with TRBD2 matching 14 bases. There are 19 residues in the CDR3. Looked up from germline, CDR1 is DFQATT and CDR2 is SNEGSKA (reference sequence). The V and J ends lost 0 bases and 0 bases, in that order; junction bases with no gene match: 7. CDR3 nucleotide sequence: TGCAGTGCTAGAGATATGACTAGCGGGGGGGTAAGCTCCTACAATGAGCAGTTCTTC. Translated, it gives CSARDMTSGGVSSYNEQFF.

This clonotype was detected only a few times. The gene calls are TRBV5-1 and TRBJ2-7; D possibly corresponds to TRBD1 (6 bases). Germline V gives CDR1 SGHRS, CDR2 YFSETQ. V was clipped by 4 bases and J by 0 bases, with 14 bases between them. This CDR3 has 15 amino acids. Here the CDR3 reads CASSPDRGPSYEQYF. In DNA form, the CDR3 reads TGCGCCAGCAGCCCGGACAGAGGCCCCTCCTACGAGCAGTACTTC. The whole variable domain, remainder taken from reference TRBV5-1 and TRBJ2-7, is KAGVTQTPRYLIKTRGQQVTLSCSPISGHRSVSWYQQTPGQGLQFLFEYFSETQRNKGNFPGRFSGRQFSNSRSEMNVSTLELGDSALYLCASSPDRGPSYEQYFGPGTRLTVT.

The chain uses TRBV7-8 and TRBJ2-7; D is perhaps TRBD1 (6 bases). V was trimmed by 5 bases and J by 5 bases, leaving 16 bases between them. The CDR3 is made up of 14 amino acids. The germline CDR1 and CDR2 sequences are SGHVS and FQNEAQ. The CDR3 nucleotides are TGTGCCAGCAGCGCACAGGGACCTCTGGACGAGCAGTACTTC. Residues: CASSAQGPLDEQYF.

The genes are TRBV7-3 and TRBJ2-7, with a possible D match to TRBD1 (6 bases). The length of the CDR3 is 15 residues. Germline V gene data show CDR1 as SGHTA and CDR2 as FQGTGA. The V end was cut by 1 base, the J end by 6 bases, with 16 bases between. CDR3 in DNA: TGTGCCAGCAGCTTAAGAGGCACAGGGCTTTCCGAGCAGTACTTC. Amino acids: CASSLRGTGLSEQYF. The full variable domain, in which reference TRBV7-3 and TRBJ2-7 provide the parts outside the CDR3, is GAGVSQTPSNKVTEKGKYVELRCDPISGHTALYWYRQSLGQGPEFLIYFQGTGAADDSGLPNDRFFAVRPEGSVSTLKIQRTERGDSAVYLCASSLRGTGLSEQYFGPGTRLTVT.